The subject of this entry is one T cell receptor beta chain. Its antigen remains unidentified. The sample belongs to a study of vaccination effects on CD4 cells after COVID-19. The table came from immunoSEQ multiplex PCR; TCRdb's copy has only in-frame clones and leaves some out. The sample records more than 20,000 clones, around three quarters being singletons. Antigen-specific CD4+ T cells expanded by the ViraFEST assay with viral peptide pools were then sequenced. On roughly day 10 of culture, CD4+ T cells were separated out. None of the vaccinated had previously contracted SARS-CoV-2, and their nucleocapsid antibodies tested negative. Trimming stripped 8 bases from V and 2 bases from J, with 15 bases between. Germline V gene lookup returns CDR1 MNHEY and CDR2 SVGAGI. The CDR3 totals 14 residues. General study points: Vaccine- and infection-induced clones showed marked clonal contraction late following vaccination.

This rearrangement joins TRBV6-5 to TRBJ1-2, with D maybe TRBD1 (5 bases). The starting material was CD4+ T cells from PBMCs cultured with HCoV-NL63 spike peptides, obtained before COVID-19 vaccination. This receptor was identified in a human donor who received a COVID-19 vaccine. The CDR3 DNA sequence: TGTGCCAGCCGGCGGGGGTCGGGCAACTATGGCTACACCTTC. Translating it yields CASRRGSGNYGYTF.